This T cell receptor (beta chain) was profiled in a study of blood T cell repertoires in COVID-19. Study-level information: There were acute and convalescent COVID-19 samples, and they came from the United States, Italy and Spain. T cells, B-cell-depleted T cells, or PBMCs provided the cDNA or gDNA that served as material.

This CDR3 is 17 amino acids long. After removal of 5 bases from V and 5 bases from J, the junction contained 11 bases not matched to a gene. Germline V gene sequence: CDR1 SGHTA, CDR2 FQGNSA. Original data processing: Estimation of nucleated cell counts was performed using reference gene primer amplification. Profiling relied on immunoSEQ multiplex PCR, and the TCRdb table lists in-frame clones only, not all of them. The V and J calls and clone size come from that table; D and trimming were worked out from the DNA. The sample includes some 350,000 clones, around nine tenths of them seen just once. The sequenced sample consisted of peripheral blood. V and J are TRBV7-2 and TRBJ2-1, with 11 nucleotides matching TRBD2. This receptor was taken from a woman between 18 and 29 years old who had recovered from COVID-19. The CDR3 bases are TGTGCCAGCAGCAGCAAAACCGGGACTAGCGGAGACAATGAGCAGTTCTTC. Translated, it gives CASSSKTGTSGDNEQFF.